These 21 T cell receptor beta chains were sequenced from one sample in a study of human T cells and chemical hapten exposure. Time point here: pre-sensitization, week 0. Noted treatment: therapeutic diphenylcyclopropenone sensitization with weekly scalp DPC. One entry per CDR3 protein results from TCRdb running MiXCR on the RACE reads. In the table there are 250,000 or so distinct CDR3 sequences, roughly 7.7% of which are singletons. The sample was whole blood, taken in connection with sensitization to the hapten diphenylcyclopropenone (DPC). These receptors all come from a young man with alopecia areata. Some clones in this sample may be carry-over from other donors' samples.

The chain joins TRBV5-6 to TRBJ1-3; no reliable D call. There are 17 residues in the CDR3. V was shortened by 0 bases and J by 0 bases, with 13 bases between the two germline ends. Germline V gene sequence: CDR1 SGHDT, CDR2 YYEEEE. CDR3 sequence reads: CASSLAGRRNSGNTIYF. CDR3 bases: TGTGCCAGCAGCTTGGCCGGCCGCCGGAACTCTGGAAACACCATATATTTT.

This clonotype showed up many times. This rearrangement joins TRBV20-1 to TRBJ2-7; D not certain. Trimming took off 6 bases at V and 9 bases at J, with 18 bases between the two ends. The CDR3 contains 12 residues. Germline CDR1 is DFQATT and CDR2 is SNEGSKA (reference sequence). This CDR3 reads CSAAAALGLQYF. Here the CDR3 DNA reads TGCAGTGCGGCTGCAGCGCTGGGCCTGCAGTACTTC.

This clonotype has at least ten counts. The chain uses TRBV4-1 and TRBJ1-1; unclear D gene. Trimming cost V 2 bases and J 4 bases, with 11 bases left between them. Per germline, CDR1 MGHRA and CDR2 YSYEKL. The CDR3 covers 14 residues. Here the CDR3 DNA reads TGCGCCAGCAGCCAAAGGGCCTTAGCCACTGAAGCTTTCTTT. Protein sequence: CASSQRALATEAFF.

There are a few counts of this clonotype. The chain carries TRBV7-2 and TRBJ2-5, with D tentatively TRBD2 (5 bases). CDR1 is SGHTA and CDR2 is FQGNSA in the germline V gene. V lost 5 bases to trimming and J lost 13 bases, with 17 bases between them. This CDR3 is 12 amino acids long. CDR3 sequence (DNA): TGTGCCAGCAGCAGGACGGGATCGGTGCTGTACTTC. Its translation: CASSRTGSVLYF. Full variable domain (remainder filled in from reference TRBV7-2 and TRBJ2-5): GAGVSQSPSNKVTEKGKDVELRCDPISGHTALYWYRQSLGQGLEFLIYFQGNSAPDKSGLPSDRFSAERTGGSVSTLTIQRTQQEDSAVYLCASSRTGSVLYFGPGTRLLVL.

In this sample, this clonotype turned up a few times. The V and J genes are TRBV2 and TRBJ1-2, with 7 bases identical to TRBD1. The CDR3 contains 14 residues. Germline V lookup: CDR1 SNHLY, CDR2 FYNNEI. Unmatched junction bases numbered 7, after V lost 5 bases and J lost 4 bases. For the CDR3, the DNA is TGTGCCAGCAGTCAGACTACAGGGGTCTATGGCTACACCTTC. Encoded protein: CASSQTTGVYGYTF. Full variable domain (missing parts from reference TRBV2 and TRBJ1-2): EPEVTQTPSHQVTQMGQEVILRCVPISNHLYFYWYRQILGQKVEFLVSFYNNEISEKSEIFDDQFSVERPDGSNFTLKIRSTKLEDSAMYFCASSQTTGVYGYTFGSGTRLTVV.

This clonotype came up a few times. The CDR3 region is CASSSSADSPLHF. The CDR3 DNA follows: TGTGCCAGCAGCTCTAGCGCAGATTCACCCCTCCACTTT. The chain is built from TRBV7-2 and TRBJ1-6; D is unresolved. The CDR3 has 13 residues. V shed 4 bases and J shed 8 bases, with 9 bases lying between them. CDR1 is SGHTA and CDR2 is FQGNSA in the germline V gene.

This chain joins TRBV7-2 and TRBJ2-3; D gene unclear. The CDR3 has 15 amino acids. Germline V gene data show CDR1 as SGHTA and CDR2 as FQGNSA. V dropped 0 bases and J dropped 2 bases, with 9 bases sitting between them. CDR3: CASSLARSLTDTQYF. DNA for the CDR3: TGTGCCAGCAGCTTAGCGCGATCCCTCACAGATACGCAGTATTTT.

This clonotype was recorded at least ten times. The V call is TRBV4-1, the J call TRBJ1-5; D might be TRBD1 (5 bases). Trimming removed 1 base from V and 6 bases from J, with 16 bases in between. This CDR3 is 16 amino acids long. The germline V gene encodes CDR1 MGHRA and CDR2 YSYEKL. The CDR3 DNA reads TGCGCCAGCAGCCAAGGCGGCCCCAGGGAGGTTCAGCCCCAGCATTTT. This encodes CASSQGGPREVQPQHF.

The chain combines TRBV7-9 with TRBJ2-3; D possibly matches TRBD1 or TRBD2 (6 bases each). Germline assignment: CDR1 SEHNR and CDR2 FQNEAQ (reference sequence). Trimming shortened V by 6 bases and J by 0 bases, and 16 bases separated the two germline ends. CDR3 size: 16 residues. CDR3 bases: TGTGCCAGCAGGGCGGGGACACGGACTAGCACAGATACGCAGTATTTT. It codes for CASRAGTRTSTDTQYF.

This clonotype was picked up a small number of times. The genes are TRBV6-9 and TRBJ1-6, with a weak D call TRBD1 (5 bases). Germline loops: CDR1 MNHGY, CDR2 SVAAGI. This CDR3 is built from 17 residues. Trimming stripped 10 bases from V and 3 bases from J, with 22 bases between. The CDR3 spells CATTPGLKEGYNSPLHF. The CDR3, as DNA: TGTGCCACCACCCCGGGACTCAAGGAGGGCTATAATTCACCCCTCCACTTT.

The table lists this clonotype with a few counts. V is TRBV25-1 and J is TRBJ2-2; D gene unclear. Looked up from germline, CDR1 is MGHDK and CDR2 is SYGVNS. This CDR3 spans 14 amino acids. V was cut by 6 bases and J by 0 bases, with 8 bases left in between. In nucleotides, the CDR3 is TGTGCCAGCAGCCCGGTGGCGAACACCGGGGAGCTGTTTTTT. It codes for CASSPVANTGELFF.

The table lists this clonotype with many counts. This chain joins TRBV7-9 and TRBJ2-3, with 10 bases identical to TRBD2. The germline V gene has CDR1 SEHNR and CDR2 FQNEAQ (reference sequence). The CDR3 contains 15 residues. The J segment lost 5 bases and the V segment lost 4 bases, leaving 6 bases of the junction unmatched. The chain's CDR3 is CASSYGTSAGDTQYF. The CDR3 bases are TGTGCCAGCAGCTACGGGACTAGCGCTGGAGATACGCAGTATTTT.

This clonotype was seen only a few times. The rearrangement links TRBV11-2 to TRBJ2-7; tentatively, D is TRBD1 (5 bases). The CDR3 has 14 residues. Looked up from germline, CDR1 is SGHAT and CDR2 is FQNNGV. Trimming left V 1 base short and J 2 bases short, with 9 bases between. CDR3: CASSLAGKPYEQYF. CDR3 DNA sequence: TGTGCCAGCAGCTTAGCAGGGAAGCCCTACGAGCAGTACTTC.

This clonotype was counted between two and nine times. V and J are TRBV7-2 and TRBJ2-2; D is undetermined. The V gene lost 2 bases and the J gene lost 6 bases, with 10 bases spanning the gap. CDR3 size: 14 residues. CDR1 and CDR2 from the germline V gene are SGHTA and FQGNSA. The CDR3 nucleotides read TGTGCCAGCAGCTTAACCCGGCCGCCCGGGGAGCTGTTTTTT. It is translated as CASSLTRPPGELFF.

The chain joins TRBV7-6 to TRBJ2-5; D is uncertain. This CDR3 comprises 15 residues. Germline-derived CDR1 and CDR2 are SGHVS and FNYEAQ. V lost 5 bases, J lost 4 bases, and 17 bases lay in between. CDR3 region: CASSHSVVGGETQYF. The CDR3 nucleotides read TGTGCCAGCAGCCATTCCGTTGTAGGCGGAGAGACCCAGTACTTC. The variable domain in full, completed from reference TRBV7-6 and TRBJ2-5, reads GAGVSQSPRYKVTKRGQDVALRCDPISGHVSLYWYRQALGQGPEFLTYFNYEAQQDKSGLPNDRFSAERPEGSISTLTIQRTEQRDSAMYRCASSHSVVGGETQYFGPGTRLLVL.

In this sample, this clonotype turned up a few times. The chain links TRBV6-1 to TRBJ2-4; D gene unclear. The CDR3 extends over 15 amino acids. Germline V CDR1 and CDR2: MNHNS, SASEGT. V lost 4 bases and J 0 bases, leaving 10 bases between the germline ends. The CDR3 sequence: CASSGSEIAKNIQYF. CDR3 DNA: TGTGCCAGCAGTGGGAGTGAAATAGCCAAAAACATTCAGTACTTC.

This clonotype was found a few times. The germline gene is not matched at one end of the junction; a read error may be the cause. V usage is TRBV4-1 and J usage is TRBJ2-1, with TRBD2 matching 9 bases. This CDR3 is built from 16 residues. Germline-derived CDR1 and CDR2 are MGHRA and YSYEKL. The CDR3: CASSQVASGVYNEQLF. As DNA, the CDR3 is TGCGCCAGCAGCCAAGTGGCTAGCGGGGTCTACAATGAGCAGCTCTTC.

This clonotype was counted a few times. The chain combines TRBV5-1 with TRBJ1-3, with D hard to call. Trimming removed 0 bases from V and 4 bases from J, with 20 bases in between. Germline V lookup: CDR1 SGHRS, CDR2 YFSETQ. This CDR3 contains 18 residues. The CDR3 DNA sequence: TGCGCCAGCAGCTTGGTGGGGTTTCGAGAAGGCTCAGGAAACACCATATATTTT. Its protein is CASSLVGFREGSGNTIYF. Filled out from reference TRBV5-1 and TRBJ1-3, the complete variable domain reads KAGVTQTPRYLIKTRGQQVTLSCSPISGHRSVSWYQQTPGQGLQFLFEYFSETQRNKGNFPGRFSGRQFSNSRSEMNVSTLELGDSALYLCASSLVGFREGSGNTIYFGEGSWLTVV.

The rearrangement links TRBV18 to TRBJ1-2; D gene uncertain. Germline CDR1 is KGHSH and CDR2 is LQKENI. V lost 5 bases to trimming and J lost 3 bases, with 13 bases between them. This CDR3 is 14 amino acids long. The DNA for the CDR3 is TGTGCCAGCTCATCCCGGGATCCTGACTATGGCTACACCTTC. Protein sequence: CASSSRDPDYGYTF.

A few counts support this clonotype. V gene TRBV19 combines with J gene TRBJ2-2; D is unresolved. The germline V gene has CDR1 LNHDA and CDR2 SQIVND (reference sequence). V was shortened by 5 bases and J by 9 bases, with 13 bases between the two germline ends. This CDR3 is built from 13 residues. The CDR3 nucleotides are TGTGCCAGTAGTCCTAGTGGTAACCGGGAGCTGTTTTTT. The encoded protein is CASSPSGNRELFF.

This clonotype was seen only a few times. The rearrangement links TRBV6-5 to TRBJ1-4; 9 bases agree with TRBD1. The V gene's germline CDR1 is MNHEY and CDR2 SVGAGI. This CDR3 has 15 residues. V lost 5 bases to trimming and J lost 7 bases; unmatched junction nucleotides: 8. The CDR3 is CASSTGEQGAEKLFF. The CDR3 coding sequence is TGTGCCAGCAGTACAGGGGAACAGGGGGCTGAAAAACTGTTTTTT.